Shown below are 11 T cell receptor beta chains from a single sample sequenced in a study of naive and memory T cell subsets. Study-wide findings and caveats: Especially in CD8 cells, naive repertoires contained a few larger clonotypes, possibly CD45RA-re-expressing memory cells.

Their antigens are not known. Both TRBC1 and TRBC2 were covered by a beta constant-region primer of two equimolar oligonucleotides. Nested alpha and beta constant-region primers with the SP2 primer drove four PCR rounds on ligated cDNA. Using its own MiXCR run on the UMI-ligation and nested PCR reads, TCRdb lists one record per CDR3 protein. The top ten clones hold around 3% of a sample with 99,000 or so distinct CDR3 sequences, around 15% of them seen once. Sequenced sample: naive CD8+ T cells from blood. The receptors originated from a human donor in good health.

This clonotype has just a few counts. The rearrangement links TRBV21-1 to TRBJ2-7; the D call in the table, TRBD1, was not verified against the DNA. TRBV21-1 corresponds to a pseudogene. The length of the CDR3 is 16 residues. CDR3 in amino acids: CASSLTDRSSSYEQYF. For the CDR3, the DNA is TGTGCCAGCAGCCTGACGGACAGGTCCTCCTCCTACGAGCAGTACTTC.

This sequence joins TRBV2 and TRBJ1-3; D is possibly TRBD1 (6 bases). Germline V lookup: CDR1 SNHLY, CDR2 FYNNEI. V lost 2 bases to trimming and J lost 4 bases, with 12 bases between them. The CDR3 length is 15 residues. CDR3 residues: CASSERGGIGNTIYF. DNA of the CDR3: TGTGCCAGCAGTGAAAGGGGGGGTATCGGAAACACCATATATTTT.

This sequence joins TRBV12-3 or TRBV12-4 and TRBJ2-3; D remains ambiguous. CDR3 length: 12 residues. Trimming left V 11 bases short and J 2 bases short, with 11 bases between. CDR3 DNA: TGTGCCCTTGGTCGGCCCACAGATACGCAGTATTTT. Encoded protein: CALGRPTDTQYF.

The V and J genes are TRBV5-6 and TRBJ2-1, with D perhaps given as TRBD1 or TRBD2 (5 bases each). Trimming removed 3 bases from V and 7 bases from J, with 17 bases in between. The V gene's germline CDR1 is SGHDT and CDR2 YYEEEE. This CDR3 comprises 15 residues. The CDR3 nucleotides are TGTGCCAGCAGCTCAGATGGGGGTTTAAGGAATGAGCAGTTCTTC. This codes for CASSSDGGLRNEQFF.

This clonotype was detected only a few times. The chain combines TRBV4-3 with TRBJ1-4, with 9 bases identical to TRBD1. The germline V gene has CDR1 LGHNA and CDR2 YSLEER. The V and J ends lost 6 bases and 4 bases, in that order; junction bases with no gene match: 6. This CDR3 is 15 amino acids long. The CDR3 loop reads CASREWDRDNEKLFF. The CDR3 DNA follows: TGCGCCAGCAGGGAATGGGACAGGGATAATGAAAAACTGTTTTTT.

The J gene is TRBJ1-1, the V gene TRBV9; 9 bases align to TRBD1. CDR1 is SGDLS and CDR2 is YYNGEE in the germline V gene. The CDR3 consists of 15 residues. V lost 3 bases, J lost 4 bases, and 7 bases stayed unmatched. For the CDR3, the DNA is TGTGCCAGCAGCGCAGACGGGACAGGGCTCACTGAAGCTTTCTTT. Amino acids: CASSADGTGLTEAFF. Using reference TRBV9 and TRBJ1-1 for the parts outside the CDR3, the full variable domain is DSGVTQTPKHLITATGQRVTLRCSPRSGDLSVYWYQQSLDQGLQFLIQYYNGEERAKGNILERFSAQQFPDLHSELNLSSLELGDSALYFCASSADGTGLTEAFFGQGTRLTVV.

This chain links TRBV7-9 with TRBJ2-2, with 8 positions matching TRBD1. The ends lost 0 bases at V and 6 bases at J; junction bases unmatched: 9. Germline lookup yields CDR1 SEHNR and CDR2 FQNEAQ (reference sequence). The CDR3 contains 17 residues. DNA of the CDR3: TGTGCCAGCAGCTTAGCGCAGACAGGGGCGTTCGCCGGGGAGCTGTTTTTT. It translates to CASSLAQTGAFAGELFF.

In nucleotides, the CDR3 is TGTGCCAGCAGTTATAGTCTGAGAGGTGAGCAGTTCTTC. Translated: CASSYSLRGEQFF. The chain carries TRBV6-2 or TRBV6-3 and TRBJ2-1; D ambiguous. Trimming pared 3 bases from V and 9 bases from J, leaving 12 bases between. Germline V gene data show CDR1 as MNHEY and CDR2 as SVGEGT. This CDR3 has 13 residues.

This clonotype showed up just a few times. The chain combines TRBV7-9 with TRBJ1-2; D unresolved. V was shortened by 0 bases and J by 4 bases, with 9 bases between the two germline ends. The CDR3 is 14 residues long. In germline, CDR1 is SEHNR, CDR2 FQNEAQ (reference sequence). The CDR3 DNA sequence: TGTGCCAGCAGCTTAGCTGCCCTCCCCTATGGCTACACCTTC. Translating it yields CASSLAALPYGYTF.

This clonotype has a handful of counts. The rearrangement uses TRBV7-8 and TRBJ2-1, with no clear D. This CDR3 contains 13 residues. CDR1 and CDR2 from the germline V gene are SGHVS and FQNEAQ. Trimming shortened V by 2 bases and J by 2 bases, and 4 bases separated the two germline ends. CDR3 DNA: TGTGCCAGCAGCTTACGGCCCTACAATGAGCAGTTCTTC. Translating it yields CASSLRPYNEQFF. Full variable domain (missing parts from reference TRBV7-8 and TRBJ2-1): GAGVSQSPRYKVAKRGQDVALRCDPISGHVSLFWYQQALGQGPEFLTYFQNEAQLDKSGLPSDRFFAERPEGSVSTLKIQRTQQEDSAVYLCASSLRPYNEQFFGPGTRLTVL.

The V call is TRBV28, the J call TRBJ1-2; 7 bases align to TRBD1. CDR1 is MDHEN and CDR2 is SYDVKM in the germline V gene. This CDR3 has 17 residues. The junction had 19 bases not matched to a gene; V was cut back by 3 bases and J by 9 bases. Here the CDR3 DNA reads TGTGCCAGCAGTTTTTCCGGGACAGCGGCCCCTTTTGAGAGCTACACCTTC. Protein product: CASSFSGTAAPFESYTF.